This entry lists 23 T cell receptor beta chains sequenced from one sample in a study of beta chain features in type 1 diabetes. Expressed TCRB transcripts were sequenced because the isolated RNA had all been reverse transcribed beforehand. Data came from immunoSEQ multiplex PCR; TCRdb stores just in-frame clones and leaves some out. The repertoire holds around 500,000 clones, with 11% as singletons. The sequencing sample was made of naive CD4+ T cells from blood. The receptors originated from a woman younger than 30 in good health.

This clone was seen more than once but under ten times. The chain combines TRBV7-9 with TRBJ2-5; 8 bases align to TRBD1. The CDR3 consists of 16 residues. With V trimmed by 5 bases and J by 1 base, 9 bases remained unmatched. Germline V gene lookup returns CDR1 SEHNR and CDR2 FQNEAQ (reference sequence). Here the CDR3 DNA reads TGTGCCAGCAGCCTAGGTTCCAGGGGGCCCCAAGAGACCCAGTACTTC. Its protein is CASSLGSRGPQETQYF.

The chain employs TRBV15 and TRBJ2-3, with D perhaps being TRBD1 or TRBD2 (6 bases each). The V end lost 3 bases, the J end lost 2 bases, and 21 bases lay between the germline ends. The CDR3 covers 18 residues. The germline gives CDR1 LNHNV, CDR2 YYDKDF (reference sequence). The CDR3 DNA reads as TGTGCCACCAGCAGCTTTCCCCCGGGCGGGACACCCACAGATACGCAGTATTTT. This gives the protein CATSSFPPGGTPTDTQYF.

V and J are TRBV15 and TRBJ1-1, with a tentative D call TRBD1 (5 bases). Germline assignment: CDR1 LNHNV and CDR2 YYDKDF (reference sequence). The CDR3 length is 14 residues. Deletions cut 3 bases from V and 7 bases from J, with 15 bases between. The CDR3 sequence: CATSSGAEVGEAFF. CDR3 DNA sequence: TGTGCCACCAGCAGTGGGGCGGAGGTAGGTGAAGCTTTCTTT.

The CDR3 here is CASSPRKGSPSTDTQYF. The CDR3, as DNA: TGTGCCAGCTCACCACGCAAGGGAAGCCCCAGCACAGATACGCAGTATTTT. The J gene is TRBJ2-3, the V gene TRBV18; D uncertain. The CDR3 spans 17 residues. Germline-derived CDR1 and CDR2 are KGHSH and LQKENI. V dropped 1 base and J dropped 0 bases, with 14 bases sitting between them.

J is TRBJ1-1 and V is TRBV18; D might be TRBD1 (5 bases). CDR3 length: 17 amino acids. V was cut by 0 bases and J by 1 base, with 15 bases left in between. Germline loops: CDR1 KGHSH, CDR2 LQKENI. The CDR3 bases are TGTGCCAGCTCACCACCGGGAAATGCAGGGAGGAACACTGAAGCTTTCTTT. Its translation: CASSPPGNAGRNTEAFF.

This clone was counted between two and nine times. The V call is TRBV9, the J call TRBJ1-1; D is ambiguous. V dropped 3 bases and J dropped 8 bases, with 14 bases sitting between them. The CDR3 runs to 13 residues. Germline lookup yields CDR1 SGDLS and CDR2 YYNGEE. The CDR3 reads CASSAGLGLEAFF. The CDR3 coding sequence is TGTGCCAGCAGCGCCGGACTGGGGTTGGAAGCTTTCTTT.

This clone has just a few counts. The V gene is TRBV7-2, the J gene TRBJ2-7, with a weak D call TRBD1 (6 bases). CDR1 and CDR2 (germline): SGHTA, FQGNSA. The CDR3 extends over 13 amino acids. V lost 6 bases and J 3 bases, leaving 12 bases between the germline ends. The CDR3 DNA sequence: TGTGCCAGCAGTCGACAGGTTCACTACGAGCAGTACGTC. Residues: CASSRQVHYEQYV.

This clone appeared a few times. The chain combines TRBV18 with TRBJ2-7, with D maybe TRBD1 (6 bases). Trimming cost V 4 bases and J 2 bases, with 9 bases left between them. CDR1 is KGHSH, CDR2 LQKENI, per germline. CDR3 length: 13 residues. CDR3 residues: CASSLDRPYEQYV. The DNA of the CDR3 is TGTGCCAGCTCACTGGACAGACCCTACGAGCAGTACGTC.

This clone has a handful of counts. The V gene is TRBV30, the J gene TRBJ1-3; 9 bases are shared with TRBD1. The CDR3 extends over 17 amino acids. The V gene end was trimmed by 5 bases and the J gene end by 10 bases; junction bases not matched to a gene: 21. CDR1 is GTSNPN and CDR2 is SVGIG in the germline V gene (reference sequence). DNA for the CDR3: TGTGCCTGGTCGTTATGGGGGACAGGGCAACTTCGAGGAACCATATATTTT. It specifies CAWSLWGTGQLRGTIYF.

This clone was detected only a few times. Here the CDR3 reads CASSQGAMNTEAFF. CDR3 nucleotides: TGTGCCAGCAGCCAGGGGGCCATGAACACTGAAGCTTTCTTT. The chain recombines TRBV14 with TRBJ1-1; TRBD1 is a possible D gene (6 bases). CDR1 and CDR2 from the germline V gene are SGHDN and FVKESK. The CDR3 covers 14 residues. V lost 3 bases and J 0 bases, leaving 8 bases between the germline ends.

V is TRBV7-9 and J is TRBJ2-4, with D possibly matching TRBD1 (6 bases). Germline assignment: CDR1 SEHNR and CDR2 FQNEAQ (reference sequence). There are 15 residues in the CDR3. The V gene lost 4 bases and the J gene lost 0 bases, with 10 bases spanning the gap. CDR3 sequence (DNA): TGTGCCAGCAGCTCACAGGGATTAGCCAAAAACATTCAGTACTTC. Its translation: CASSSQGLAKNIQYF. Filled out from reference TRBV7-9 and TRBJ2-4, the complete variable domain reads DTGVSQNPRHKITKRGQNVTFRCDPISEHNRLYWYRQTLGQGPEFLTYFQNEAQLEKSRLLSDRFSAERPKGSFSTLEIQRTEQGDSAMYLCASSSQGLAKNIQYFGAGTRLSVL.

About this clone: Other DNA sequences in the same sample also yield this CDR3. V and J are TRBV5-1 and TRBJ2-3; no definite D call. CDR3 length: 11 amino acids. Germline assignment: CDR1 SGHRS and CDR2 YFSETQ. Between the trimmed V and J ends, which lost 5 bases and 5 bases, there was a span of 6 bases. The CDR3 is CASSLGDTQYF. The CDR3 nucleotides are TGCGCCAGCAGTCTGGGAGATACGCAGTATTTT.

There are a few counts of this clone. The chain links TRBV25-1 to TRBJ2-3, with D unclear. The CDR3 sequence is 13 residues long. Trimming removed 3 bases at V and 11 bases at J, with 15 bases between. Per germline, CDR1 MGHDK and CDR2 SYGVNS. The CDR3 sequence is CASSDPTTFWQYF. In nucleotides, the CDR3 is TGTGCCAGCAGTGATCCTACTACGTTTTGGCAGTATTTT.

A few counts support this clone. The rearrangement links TRBV7-2 to TRBJ2-5, with a tentative D call TRBD1 (6 bases). Deletions cut 5 bases from V and 4 bases from J, with 20 bases between. CDR1 and CDR2 from the germline V gene are SGHTA and FQGNSA. CDR3 length: 16 amino acids. The CDR3 reads CASSTSTTGSGETQYF. In DNA, the CDR3 is TGTGCCAGCAGCACGAGCACCACAGGGTCGGGAGAGACCCAGTACTTC.

Ten or more counts support this clone. The chain couples TRBV30 to TRBJ2-7; the D gene is possibly TRBD1 (5 bases). Germline V gives CDR1 GTSNPN, CDR2 SVGIG (reference sequence). CDR3 length: 14 residues. The V end was cut by 3 bases, the J end by 3 bases, with 15 bases between. DNA of the CDR3: TGTGCCTGGAGCGAGCCAGGGCCGATCTACGAGCAGTACTTC. It codes for CAWSEPGPIYEQYF.

DNA of the CDR3: TGTGCCAGCAGCCAAGATGGGGGGGCCCTCTACAATGAGCAGTTCTTC. The encoded protein is CASSQDGGALYNEQFF. This chain connects TRBV14 to TRBJ2-1; D possibly corresponds to TRBD2 (7 bases). Trimming took off 0 bases at V and 3 bases at J, with 12 bases between the two ends. The germline V gene has CDR1 SGHDN and CDR2 FVKESK. This CDR3 is built from 16 residues.

In its sample, this clone was seen a few times. The gene calls are TRBV1 and TRBJ2-2. TRBV1 is termed a pseudogene. The CDR3 totals 15 residues. The CDR3 DNA follows: TGCACCAGCAGCCAAGATGAGTCCCCAGCCGGGGAGCTGTTTTTT. This translates into CTSSQDESPAGELFF.

The chain carries TRBV6-5 and TRBJ1-1; a weak D match, TRBD1 (5 bases). The ends were cut back, 7 bases at V and 7 bases at J, with 16 bases in the middle. The V gene's germline CDR1 is MNHEY and CDR2 SVGAGI. The CDR3 length is 13 residues. The CDR3 loop is CASTPLRGVEAFF. CDR3 bases: TGTGCCAGCACCCCCTTGAGGGGTGTTGAAGCTTTCTTT.

The count of this clone is one. This chain links TRBV5-1 with TRBJ1-1; 7 bases match TRBD1. After removal of 3 bases from V and 11 bases from J, the junction contained 16 bases not matched to a gene. The CDR3 contains 15 residues. Germline V gene data show CDR1 as SGHRS and CDR2 as YFSETQ. As DNA, the CDR3 is TGCGCCAGCAGCTCGGGTGGGACAGCCGACCTTGGGGCTTTCTTT. Encoded protein: CASSSGGTADLGAFF.

The chain employs TRBV6-6 and TRBJ2-7; 8 bases are shared with TRBD1. Germline lookup yields CDR1 MNHNY and CDR2 SVGAGI (reference sequence). This CDR3 region has 15 residues. The V gene end was trimmed by 2 bases and the J gene end by 2 bases; junction bases not matched to a gene: 5. The CDR3 region is CASSYPKGQAYEQYF. DNA for the CDR3: TGTGCCAGCAGTTACCCTAAGGGACAGGCCTACGAGCAGTACTTC.

This clone was picked up a small number of times. This rearrangement joins TRBV7-9 to TRBJ2-5, with 7 bases that match TRBD1. J lost 1 base, V lost 6 bases, and 8 bases had no gene match. Germline V gives CDR1 SEHNR, CDR2 FQNEAQ (reference sequence). The CDR3 spans 15 residues. CDR3 nucleotide sequence: TGTGCCAGCAGTCCTACCCGGGACAGCCAAGAGACCCAGTACTTC. Its translation: CASSPTRDSQETQYF.

This chain links TRBV9 with TRBJ2-1; 9 bases are a match to TRBD2. Trimming took 0 bases from V and 9 from J; bases not matched to a gene: 13. The CDR3 has 17 residues. The germline V gene has CDR1 SGDLS and CDR2 YYNGEE. This CDR3 reads CASSVAALAGPGGEQFF. The CDR3 DNA follows: TGTGCCAGCAGCGTAGCTGCACTAGCGGGCCCGGGGGGTGAGCAGTTCTTC. The full variable domain, its missing parts supplied by reference TRBV9 and TRBJ2-1, is DSGVTQTPKHLITATGQRVTLRCSPRSGDLSVYWYQQSLDQGLQFLIQYYNGEERAKGNILERFSAQQFPDLHSELNLSSLELGDSALYFCASSVAALAGPGGEQFFGPGTRLTVL.

This clone has only a few counts. This chain joins TRBV5-1 and TRBJ2-3, with D unresolved. The CDR3 length is 13 residues. The ends were cut back, 0 bases at V and 6 bases at J, with 8 bases in the middle. Germline CDR1 and CDR2: SGHRS and YFSETQ. The CDR3: CASSLGPEDTQYF. The DNA of the CDR3 is TGCGCCAGCAGCTTGGGACCGGAGGATACGCAGTATTTT. Complete variable domain (other parts from reference TRBV5-1 and TRBJ2-3): KAGVTQTPRYLIKTRGQQVTLSCSPISGHRSVSWYQQTPGQGLQFLFEYFSETQRNKGNFPGRFSGRQFSNSRSEMNVSTLELGDSALYLCASSLGPEDTQYFGPGTRLTVL.